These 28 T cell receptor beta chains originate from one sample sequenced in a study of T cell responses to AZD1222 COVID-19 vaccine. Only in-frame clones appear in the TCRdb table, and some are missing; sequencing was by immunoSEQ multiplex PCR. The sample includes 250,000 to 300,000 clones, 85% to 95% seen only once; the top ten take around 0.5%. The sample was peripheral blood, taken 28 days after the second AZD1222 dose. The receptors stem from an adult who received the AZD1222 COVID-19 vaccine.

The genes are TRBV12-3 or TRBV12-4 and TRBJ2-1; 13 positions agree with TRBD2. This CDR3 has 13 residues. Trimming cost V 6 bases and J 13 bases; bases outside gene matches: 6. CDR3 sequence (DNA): TGTGCCAGCAGCCGACTAGCGGGGGGCGGCCAGTTCTTC. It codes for CASSRLAGGGQFF.

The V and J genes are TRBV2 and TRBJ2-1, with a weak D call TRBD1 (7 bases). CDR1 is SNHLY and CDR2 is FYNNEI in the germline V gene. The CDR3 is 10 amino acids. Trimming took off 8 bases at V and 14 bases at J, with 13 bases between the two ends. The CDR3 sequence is CASGQAGKFF. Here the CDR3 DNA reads TGTGCCAGCGGACAGGCGGGGAAGTTCTTC.

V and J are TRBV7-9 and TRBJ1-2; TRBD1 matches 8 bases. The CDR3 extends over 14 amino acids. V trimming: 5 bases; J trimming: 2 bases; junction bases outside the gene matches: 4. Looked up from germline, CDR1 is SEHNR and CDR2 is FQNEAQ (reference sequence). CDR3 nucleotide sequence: TGTGCCAGCAGCGGACAGGGAGGGAACTATGGCTACACCTTC. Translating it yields CASSGQGGNYGYTF. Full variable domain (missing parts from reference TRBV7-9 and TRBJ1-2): DTGVSQNPRHKITKRGQNVTFRCDPISEHNRLYWYRQTLGQGPEFLTYFQNEAQLEKSRLLSDRFSAERPKGSFSTLEIQRTEQGDSAMYLCASSGQGGNYGYTFGSGTRLTVV.

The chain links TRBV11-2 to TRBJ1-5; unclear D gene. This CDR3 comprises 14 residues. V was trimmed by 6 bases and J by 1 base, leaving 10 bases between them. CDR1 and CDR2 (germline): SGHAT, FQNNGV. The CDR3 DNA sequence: TGTGCCAGCAGTGGAGTGGGGAGCAATCAGCCCCAGCATTTT. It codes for CASSGVGSNQPQHF.

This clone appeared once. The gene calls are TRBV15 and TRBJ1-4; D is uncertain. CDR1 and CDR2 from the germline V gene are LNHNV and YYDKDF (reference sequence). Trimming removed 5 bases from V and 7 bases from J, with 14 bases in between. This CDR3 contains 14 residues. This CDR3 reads CATSPLLTGEKLFF. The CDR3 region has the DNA TGTGCCACCAGCCCTCTCCTCACGGGTGAAAAACTGTTTTTT.

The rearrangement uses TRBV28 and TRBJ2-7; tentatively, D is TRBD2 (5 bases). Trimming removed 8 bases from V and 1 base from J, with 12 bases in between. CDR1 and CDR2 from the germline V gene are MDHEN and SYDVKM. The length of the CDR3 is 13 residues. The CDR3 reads CASGLTSSYEQYF. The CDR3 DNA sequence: TGTGCCAGCGGACTGACGTCGTCCTACGAGCAGTACTTC. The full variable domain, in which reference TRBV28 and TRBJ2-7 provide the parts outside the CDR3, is DVKVTQSSRYLVKRTGEKVFLECVQDMDHENMFWYRQDPGLGLRLIYFSYDVKMKEKGDIPEGYSVSREKKERFSLILESASTNQTSMYLCASGLTSSYEQYFGPGTRLTVT.

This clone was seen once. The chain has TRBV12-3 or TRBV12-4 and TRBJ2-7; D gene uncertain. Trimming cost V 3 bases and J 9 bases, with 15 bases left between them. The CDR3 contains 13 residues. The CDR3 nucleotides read TGTGCCAGCAGTTTGGCTGAAGCCGTAGTGCAGTACTTC. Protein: CASSLAEAVVQYF.

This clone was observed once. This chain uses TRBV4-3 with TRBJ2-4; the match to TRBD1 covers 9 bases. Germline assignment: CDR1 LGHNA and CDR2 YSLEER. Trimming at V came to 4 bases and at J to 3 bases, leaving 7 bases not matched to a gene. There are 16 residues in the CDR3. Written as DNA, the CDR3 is TGCGCCAGCAGCCCAACCGGGACAGGGATCAAAAACATTCAGTACTTC. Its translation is CASSPTGTGIKNIQYF.

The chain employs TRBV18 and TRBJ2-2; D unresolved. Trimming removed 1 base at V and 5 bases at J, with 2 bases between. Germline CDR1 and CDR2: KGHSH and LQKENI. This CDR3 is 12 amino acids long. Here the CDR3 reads CASSPQTGELFF. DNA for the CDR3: TGTGCCAGCTCACCACAAACCGGGGAGCTGTTTTTT.

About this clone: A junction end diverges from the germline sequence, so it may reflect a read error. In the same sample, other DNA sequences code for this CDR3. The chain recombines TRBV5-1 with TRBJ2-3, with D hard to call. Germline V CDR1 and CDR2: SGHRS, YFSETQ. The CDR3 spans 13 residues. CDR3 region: CASSLERPDTQYF. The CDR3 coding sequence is TGCGCCAGCAGTTTGGAACGGCCAGATACGCAGTATTTT.

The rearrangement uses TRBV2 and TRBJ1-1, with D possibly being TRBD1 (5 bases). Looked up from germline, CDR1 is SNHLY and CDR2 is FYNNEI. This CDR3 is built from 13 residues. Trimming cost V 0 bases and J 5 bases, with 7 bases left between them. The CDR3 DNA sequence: TGTGCCAGCAGTGAAGCATGGGGGACTGAAGCTTTCTTT. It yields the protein CASSEAWGTEAFF.

CDR3 sequence reads: CASSVGVGSTGELFF. The DNA of the CDR3 is TGTGCCAGCAGCGTAGGGGTGGGAAGCACCGGGGAGCTGTTTTTT. The rearrangement uses TRBV9 and TRBJ2-2; D gene unclear. Germline CDR1 SGDLS, CDR2 YYNGEE. The V gene lost 0 bases and the J gene lost 4 bases, with 10 bases spanning the gap. The CDR3 runs to 15 residues.

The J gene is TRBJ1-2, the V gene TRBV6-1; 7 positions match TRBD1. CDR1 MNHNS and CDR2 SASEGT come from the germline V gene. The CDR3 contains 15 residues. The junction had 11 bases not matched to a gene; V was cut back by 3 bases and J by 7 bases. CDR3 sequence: CASSDADRRHRGYTF. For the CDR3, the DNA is TGTGCCAGCAGTGACGCGGACAGGCGACATCGTGGCTACACCTTC.

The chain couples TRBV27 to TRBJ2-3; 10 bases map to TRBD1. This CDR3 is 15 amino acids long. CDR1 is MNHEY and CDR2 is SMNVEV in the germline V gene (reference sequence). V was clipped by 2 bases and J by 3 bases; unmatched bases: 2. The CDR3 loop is CASSLRTGGTDTQYF. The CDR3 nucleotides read TGTGCCAGCAGTTTAAGGACAGGGGGAACAGATACGCAGTATTTT.

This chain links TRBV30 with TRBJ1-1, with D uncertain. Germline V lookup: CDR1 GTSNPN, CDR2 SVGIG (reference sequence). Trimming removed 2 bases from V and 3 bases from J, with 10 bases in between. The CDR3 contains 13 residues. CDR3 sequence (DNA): TGTGCCTGGAGTCACATCTTTGACACTGAAGCTTTCTTT. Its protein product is CAWSHIFDTEAFF.

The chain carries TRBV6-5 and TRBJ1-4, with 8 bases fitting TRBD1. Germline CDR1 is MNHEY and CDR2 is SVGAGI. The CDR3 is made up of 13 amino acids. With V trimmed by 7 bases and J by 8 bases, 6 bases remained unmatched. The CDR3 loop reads CASIDRGGEKLFF. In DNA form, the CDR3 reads TGTGCCAGCATCGACAGGGGAGGGGAAAAACTGTTTTTT.

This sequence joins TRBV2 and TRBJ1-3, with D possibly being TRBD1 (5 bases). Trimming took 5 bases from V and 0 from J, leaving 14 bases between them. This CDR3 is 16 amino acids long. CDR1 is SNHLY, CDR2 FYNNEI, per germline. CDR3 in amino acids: CASSSVGTPSGNTIYF. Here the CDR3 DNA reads TGTGCCAGCAGTAGTGTCGGGACCCCCTCTGGAAACACCATATATTTT. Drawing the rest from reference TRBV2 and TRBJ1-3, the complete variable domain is EPEVTQTPSHQVTQMGQEVILRCVPISNHLYFYWYRQILGQKVEFLVSFYNNEISEKSEIFDDQFSVERPDGSNFTLKIRSTKLEDSAMYFCASSSVGTPSGNTIYFGEGSWLTVV.

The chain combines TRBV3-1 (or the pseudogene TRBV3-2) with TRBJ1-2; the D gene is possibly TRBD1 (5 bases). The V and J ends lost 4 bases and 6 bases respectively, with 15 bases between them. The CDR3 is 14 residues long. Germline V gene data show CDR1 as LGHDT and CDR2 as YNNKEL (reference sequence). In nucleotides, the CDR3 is TGTGCCAGCAGCCTTGGGGGTTTGGGAAATGGCTACACCTTC. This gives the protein CASSLGGLGNGYTF.

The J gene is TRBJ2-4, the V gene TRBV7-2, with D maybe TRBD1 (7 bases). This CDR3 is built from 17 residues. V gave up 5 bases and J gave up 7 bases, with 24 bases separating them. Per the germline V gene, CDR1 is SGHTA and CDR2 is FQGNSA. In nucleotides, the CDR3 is TGTGCCAGCAGCCCCCGGATCAGCAGGGGGGAAAGGAACATTCAGTACTTC. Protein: CASSPRISRGERNIQYF.

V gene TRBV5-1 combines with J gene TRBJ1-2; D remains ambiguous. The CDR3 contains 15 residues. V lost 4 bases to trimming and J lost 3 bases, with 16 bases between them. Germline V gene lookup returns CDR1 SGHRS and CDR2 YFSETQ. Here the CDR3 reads CASSHLSTRHYGYTF. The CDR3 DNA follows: TGCGCCAGCAGCCACCTTTCGACACGACACTATGGCTACACCTTC.

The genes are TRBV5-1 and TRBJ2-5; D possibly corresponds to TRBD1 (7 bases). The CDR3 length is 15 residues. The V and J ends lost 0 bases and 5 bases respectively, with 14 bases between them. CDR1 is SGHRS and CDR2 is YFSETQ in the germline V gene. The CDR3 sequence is CASSLGQTGRETQYF. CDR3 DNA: TGCGCCAGCAGCTTGGGACAGACAGGGAGGGAGACCCAGTACTTC.

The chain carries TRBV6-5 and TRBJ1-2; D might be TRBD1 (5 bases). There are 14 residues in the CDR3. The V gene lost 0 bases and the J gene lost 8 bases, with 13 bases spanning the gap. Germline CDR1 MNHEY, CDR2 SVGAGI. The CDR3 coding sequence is TGTGCCAGCAGTTACTCGAGAGGGGCTTTAGGCTACACCTTC. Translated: CASSYSRGALGYTF.

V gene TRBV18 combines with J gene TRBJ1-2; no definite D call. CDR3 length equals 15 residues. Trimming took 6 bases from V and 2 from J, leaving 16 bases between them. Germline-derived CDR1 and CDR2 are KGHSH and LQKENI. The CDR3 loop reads CASSLIGPPNYGYTF. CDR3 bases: TGTGCCAGCTCCCTGATCGGTCCTCCAAACTATGGCTACACCTTC. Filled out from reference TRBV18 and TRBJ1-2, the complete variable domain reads NAGVMQNPRHLVRRRGQEARLRCSPMKGHSHVYWYRQLPEEGLKFMVYLQKENIIDESGMPKERFSAEFPKEGPSILRIQQVVRGDSAAYFCASSLIGPPNYGYTFGSGTRLTVV.

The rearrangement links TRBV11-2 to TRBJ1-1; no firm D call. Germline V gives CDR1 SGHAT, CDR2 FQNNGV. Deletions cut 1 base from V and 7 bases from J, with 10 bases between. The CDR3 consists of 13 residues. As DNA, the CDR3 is TGTGCCAGCAGCTTAGGCAGCTACCGTGAAGCTTTCTTT. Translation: CASSLGSYREAFF.

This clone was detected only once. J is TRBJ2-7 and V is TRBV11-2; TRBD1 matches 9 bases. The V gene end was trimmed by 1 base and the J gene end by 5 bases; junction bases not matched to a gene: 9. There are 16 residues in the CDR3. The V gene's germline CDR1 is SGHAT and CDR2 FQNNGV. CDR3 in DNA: TGTGCCAGCAGCTTAGTGGGCCGGACAGGGGACAACGAGCAGTACTTC. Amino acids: CASSLVGRTGDNEQYF. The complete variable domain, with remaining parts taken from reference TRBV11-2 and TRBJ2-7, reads EAGVAQSPRYKIIEKRQSVAFWCNPISGHATLYWYQQILGQGPKLLIQFQNNGVVDDSQLPKDRFSAERLKGVDSTLKIQPAKLEDSAVYLCASSLVGRTGDNEQYFGPGTRLTVT.

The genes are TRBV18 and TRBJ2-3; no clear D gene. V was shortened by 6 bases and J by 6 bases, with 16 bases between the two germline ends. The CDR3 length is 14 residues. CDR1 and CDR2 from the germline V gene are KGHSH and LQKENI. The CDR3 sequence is CASSETYGLDTQYF. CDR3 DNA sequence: TGTGCCAGCTCCGAGACATACGGCCTTGATACGCAGTATTTT.

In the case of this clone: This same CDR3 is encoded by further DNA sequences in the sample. The CDR3 coding sequence is TGTGCCTGGAGTGTGGGGGGGGTGACTGAAGCTTTCTTT. Its translation: CAWSVGGVTEAFF. V usage is TRBV30 and J usage is TRBJ1-1, with a weak D call TRBD1 (5 bases). Germline CDR1 reads GTSNPN; CDR2 reads SVGIG (reference sequence). Between the trimmed V and J ends, which lost 0 bases and 5 bases, there was a span of 10 bases. CDR3 length: 13 residues.

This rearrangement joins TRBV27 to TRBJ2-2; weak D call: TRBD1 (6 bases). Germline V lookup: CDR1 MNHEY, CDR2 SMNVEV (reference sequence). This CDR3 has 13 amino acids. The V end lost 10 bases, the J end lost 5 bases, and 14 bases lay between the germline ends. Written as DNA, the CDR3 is TGTGCCACCTCCGGGACATGGACCGGGGAGCTGTTTTTT. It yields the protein CATSGTWTGELFF.